These 16 T cell receptor beta chains were sequenced from one sample in a study of CD8+ T cells in alopecia areata. RNA extraction was followed by reverse transcription into cDNA, which acted as the sequencing template. The data were produced by immunoSEQ multiplex PCR, yet TCRdb's version contains in-frame clones alone and is incomplete. This sample has hundreds of thousands of clones, with 67% found just once. Here the sequenced sample was CD4+ T cells sorted from blood, taken at week 0. These TCRs come from a human donor with alopecia areata.

This clone was seen only once. V and J are TRBV4-1 and TRBJ2-7; 9 positions match TRBD1. V shed 4 bases, J shed 2 bases, and the junction held 6 bases outside the gene matches. The CDR3 loop spans 15 amino acids. Looked up from germline, CDR1 is MGHRA and CDR2 is YSYEKL. For the CDR3, the DNA is TGCGCCAGCAGCCGGATCCGGGACAGGGCCTACGAGCAGTACTTC. It is translated as CASSRIRDRAYEQYF.

J is TRBJ1-2 and V is TRBV30; D not resolved. This CDR3 is built from 10 residues. V was trimmed by 2 bases and J by 9 bases, leaving 7 bases between them. Germline lookup yields CDR1 GTSNPN and CDR2 SVGIG (reference sequence). The CDR3 here is CAWSLASYTF. The CDR3 DNA reads as TGTGCCTGGAGTCTGGCTAGCTACACCTTC. The entire variable domain, with the rest obtained from reference TRBV30 and TRBJ1-2, is as follows: SQTIHQWPATLVQPVGSPLSLECTVEGTSNPNLYWYRQAAGRGLQLLFYSVGIGQISSEVPQNLSASRPQDRQFILSSKKLLLSDSGFYLCAWSLASYTFGSGTRLTVV.

This chain links TRBV6-5 with TRBJ1-6; TRBD1 matches at 7 bases. This CDR3 has 15 residues. Trimming took 7 bases from V and 7 from J; bases not matched to a gene: 10. Germline loops: CDR1 MNHEY, CDR2 SVGAGI. CDR3 nucleotides: TGTGCCAGCACCACACGCGGCAGGGGGAATTCACCCCTCCACTTT. As protein: CASTTRGRGNSPLHF.

As concerns this clone: The sample contains more than one DNA sequence encoding this CDR3. The chain carries TRBV7-2 and TRBJ2-7; 9 bases are a match to TRBD1. The CDR3 contains 14 residues. Germline lookup yields CDR1 SGHTA and CDR2 FQGNSA. The V segment lost 5 bases and the J segment 1 base; nucleotides outside the gene matches: 3. CDR3 DNA sequence: TGTGCCAGCAGCCCACAGGGGGCATCCTACGAGCAGTACTTC. This gives the protein CASSPQGASYEQYF.

V and J are TRBV20-1 and TRBJ1-1; D not resolved. V lost 6 bases to trimming and J lost 4 bases, with 9 bases between them. Germline CDR1 and CDR2: DFQATT and SNEGSKA (reference sequence). This CDR3 spans 11 amino acids. Here the CDR3 reads CSAQLGTEAFF. Written as DNA, the CDR3 is TGCAGTGCACAACTTGGCACTGAAGCTTTCTTT.

The chain links TRBV29-1 to TRBJ2-3; D call uncertain. The CDR3 totals 12 residues. Germline V gene lookup returns CDR1 SQVTM and CDR2 ANQGSEA. Trimming shortened V by 7 bases and J by 4 bases, and 12 bases separated the two germline ends. The CDR3 reads CSGDTGPDTQYF. The CDR3 DNA follows: TGCAGCGGTGACACGGGCCCAGATACGCAGTATTTT.

Note on this clone: Other DNA sequences in the sample encode the same CDR3. The J gene is TRBJ2-5, the V gene TRBV4-1, with TRBD2 as a possible D gene (5 bases). The CDR3 is made up of 13 amino acids. From germline, CDR1 is MGHRA and CDR2 YSYEKL. Trimming took 3 bases from V and 5 from J, leaving 10 bases between them. This chain's CDR3 is CASSQGVQETQYF. As DNA, the CDR3 is TGCGCCAGCAGCCAGGGAGTACAGGAGACCCAGTACTTC.

This clone was counted between two and nine times. The chain is built from TRBV28 and TRBJ2-1; D is tentatively TRBD1 or TRBD2 (5 bases each). The CDR3 contains 11 residues. Germline CDR1 is MDHEN and CDR2 is SYDVKM. Trimming stripped 5 bases from V and 10 bases from J, with 9 bases between. CDR3 sequence: CASSLREEQFF. The DNA for the CDR3 is TGTGCCAGCAGTCTCAGGGAGGAGCAGTTCTTC.

This chain uses TRBV30 with TRBJ2-6, with D possibly being TRBD2 (6 bases). Germline V gene lookup returns CDR1 GTSNPN and CDR2 SVGIG (reference sequence). This CDR3 has 14 residues. Trimming removed 4 bases at V and 4 bases at J, with 11 bases between. This CDR3 reads CAWTGGVGANVLTF. DNA of the CDR3: TGTGCCTGGACCGGAGGGGTAGGGGCCAACGTCCTGACTTTC.

This chain uses TRBV7-2 with TRBJ1-1; 8 nucleotides line up with TRBD1. With V trimmed by 5 bases and J by 1 base, 6 bases remained unmatched. This CDR3 region has 15 residues. CDR1 SGHTA and CDR2 FQGNSA come from the germline V gene. CDR3 residues: CASSPGQGTNTEAFF. CDR3 coding DNA: TGTGCCAGCAGCCCCGGACAGGGTACGAACACTGAAGCTTTCTTT. Full variable domain (outside the CDR3, taken from reference TRBV7-2 and TRBJ1-1): GAGVSQSPSNKVTEKGKDVELRCDPISGHTALYWYRQSLGQGLEFLIYFQGNSAPDKSGLPSDRFSAERTGGSVSTLTIQRTQQEDSAVYLCASSPGQGTNTEAFFGQGTRLTVV.

This sequence joins TRBV29-1 and TRBJ1-4, with 7 bases identical to TRBD1. This CDR3 is built from 14 residues. V gave up 4 bases and J gave up 8 bases; unmatched junction bases: 10. Germline assignment: CDR1 SQVTM and CDR2 ANQGSEA. DNA for the CDR3: TGCAGCGTTGGGGTACAGGGGCCTGGGGAAAAACTGTTTTTT. Translation: CSVGVQGPGEKLFF. Using reference TRBV29-1 and TRBJ1-4 for the parts outside the CDR3, the full variable domain is SAVISQKPSRDICQRGTSLTIQCQVDSQVTMMFWYRQQPGQSLTLIATANQGSEATYESGFVIDKFPISRPNLTFSTLTVSNMSPEDSSIYLCSVGVQGPGEKLFFGSGTQLSVL.

The V gene is TRBV30, the J gene TRBJ1-6; D not resolved. The CDR3 length is 11 residues. V was cut by 1 base and J by 8 bases, with 3 bases left in between. Germline V gene data show CDR1 as GTSNPN and CDR2 as SVGIG (reference sequence). The CDR3 DNA reads as TGTGCCTGGAGTGGGGATTCACCCCTCCACTTT. The encoded protein is CAWSGDSPLHF.

This clone was observed a single time. J is TRBJ1-2 and V is TRBV29-1; 7 positions match TRBD1. From germline, CDR1 is SQVTM and CDR2 ANQGSEA. This CDR3 spans 11 amino acids. The V and J ends lost 8 bases and 3 bases, in that order; junction bases with no gene match: 3. DNA for the CDR3: TGCAGCTCCAGGGGGGACTATGGCTACACCTTC. It encodes CSSRGDYGYTF.

The chain combines TRBV7-9 with TRBJ2-3; 10 bases match TRBD2. The CDR3 consists of 16 residues. Per germline, CDR1 SEHNR and CDR2 FQNEAQ (reference sequence). V was pared by 5 bases and J by 2 bases, with 7 bases of the junction left unmatched. The chain's CDR3 is CASSQPTSGYTDTQYF. In DNA, the CDR3 is TGTGCCAGCAGCCAACCGACTAGCGGGTACACAGATACGCAGTATTTT.

The chain recombines TRBV7-9 with TRBJ1-6; 7 bases map to TRBD1. V lost 5 bases to trimming and J lost 9 bases; unmatched junction nucleotides: 16. CDR1 is SEHNR, CDR2 FQNEAQ, per germline (reference sequence). The CDR3 length is 17 residues. The DNA of the CDR3 is TGTGCCAGCAGCCCCTGGGACAGATTTAAGTCAGGTTCACCCCTCCACTTT. This encodes CASSPWDRFKSGSPLHF.

This clone was seen just once. The rearrangement uses TRBV4-2 and TRBJ2-1, with 7 positions matching TRBD1. CDR1 LGHNA and CDR2 YNFKEQ come from the germline V gene. The CDR3 is 16 amino acids. Unmatched junction bases numbered 3, after V lost 0 bases and J lost 1 base. CDR3 sequence: CASSQEVGQSYNEQFF. The CDR3 DNA reads as TGTGCCAGCAGCCAAGAGGTGGGACAGTCCTACAATGAGCAGTTCTTC.